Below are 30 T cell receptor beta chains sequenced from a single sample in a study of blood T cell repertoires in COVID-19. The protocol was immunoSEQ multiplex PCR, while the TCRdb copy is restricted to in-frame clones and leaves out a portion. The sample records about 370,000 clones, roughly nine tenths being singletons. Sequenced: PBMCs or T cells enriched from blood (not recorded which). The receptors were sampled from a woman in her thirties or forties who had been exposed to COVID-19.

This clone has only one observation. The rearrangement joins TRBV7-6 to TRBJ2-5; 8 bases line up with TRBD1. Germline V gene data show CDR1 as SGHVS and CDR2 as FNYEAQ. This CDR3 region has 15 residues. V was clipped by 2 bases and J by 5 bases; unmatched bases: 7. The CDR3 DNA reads TGTGCCAGCAGCTTAATTCAGGGGGCCAGCGAGACCCAGTACTTC. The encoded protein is CASSLIQGASETQYF. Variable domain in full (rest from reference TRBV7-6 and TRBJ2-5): GAGVSQSPRYKVTKRGQDVALRCDPISGHVSLYWYRQALGQGPEFLTYFNYEAQQDKSGLPNDRFSAERPEGSISTLTIQRTEQRDSAMYRCASSLIQGASETQYFGPGTRLLVL.

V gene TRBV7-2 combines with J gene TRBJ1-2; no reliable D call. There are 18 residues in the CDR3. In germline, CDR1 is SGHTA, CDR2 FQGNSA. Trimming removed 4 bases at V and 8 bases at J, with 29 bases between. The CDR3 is CASSSGVLRDIRMGGYTF. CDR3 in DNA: TGTGCCAGCAGCTCAGGCGTACTCCGGGATATCAGAATGGGAGGCTACACCTTC.

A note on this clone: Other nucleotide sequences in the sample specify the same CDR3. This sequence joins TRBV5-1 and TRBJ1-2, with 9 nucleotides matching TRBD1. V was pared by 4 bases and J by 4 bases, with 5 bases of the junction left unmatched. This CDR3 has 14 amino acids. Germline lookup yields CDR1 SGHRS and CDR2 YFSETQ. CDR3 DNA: TGCGCCAGCAGCCTCGAGGGACAGGGCTATGGCTACACCTTC. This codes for CASSLEGQGYGYTF. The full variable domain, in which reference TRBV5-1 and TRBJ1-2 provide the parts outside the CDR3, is KAGVTQTPRYLIKTRGQQVTLSCSPISGHRSVSWYQQTPGQGLQFLFEYFSETQRNKGNFPGRFSGRQFSNSRSEMNVSTLELGDSALYLCASSLEGQGYGYTFGSGTRLTVV.

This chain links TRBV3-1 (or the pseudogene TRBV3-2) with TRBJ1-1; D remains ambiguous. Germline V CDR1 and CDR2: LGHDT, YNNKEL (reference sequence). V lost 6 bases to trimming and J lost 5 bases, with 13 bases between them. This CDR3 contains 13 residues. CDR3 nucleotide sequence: TGTGCCAGCAGTCCTTTTTCGAGGACTGAAGCTTTCTTT. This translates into CASSPFSRTEAFF.

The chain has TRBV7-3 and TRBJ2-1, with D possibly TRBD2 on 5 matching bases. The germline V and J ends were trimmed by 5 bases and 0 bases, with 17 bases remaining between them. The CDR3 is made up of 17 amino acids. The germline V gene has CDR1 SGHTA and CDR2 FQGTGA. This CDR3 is CASSPIGGFSSYNEQFF. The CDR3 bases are TGTGCCAGCAGCCCCATCGGCGGGTTTAGCTCCTACAATGAGCAGTTCTTC.

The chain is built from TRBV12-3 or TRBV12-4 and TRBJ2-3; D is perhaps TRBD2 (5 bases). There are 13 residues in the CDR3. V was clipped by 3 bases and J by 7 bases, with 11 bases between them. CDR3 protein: CASSLEIGNTQYF. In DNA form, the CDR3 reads TGTGCCAGCAGTTTGGAGATCGGGAATACGCAGTATTTT.

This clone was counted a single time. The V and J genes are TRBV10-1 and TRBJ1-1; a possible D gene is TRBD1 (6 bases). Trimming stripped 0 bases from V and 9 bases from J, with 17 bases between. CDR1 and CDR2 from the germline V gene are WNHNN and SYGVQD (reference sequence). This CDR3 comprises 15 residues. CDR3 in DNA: TGCGCCAGCAGTGAGTCGGCGGGGGGACAAGAGAAAGCTTTCTTT. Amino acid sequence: CASSESAGGQEKAFF.

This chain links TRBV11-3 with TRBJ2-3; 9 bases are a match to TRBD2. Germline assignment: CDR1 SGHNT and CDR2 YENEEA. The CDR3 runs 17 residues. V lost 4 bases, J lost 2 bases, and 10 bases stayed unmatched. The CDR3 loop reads CASSSRLAGTSTDTQYF. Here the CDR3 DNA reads TGTGCCAGCAGCTCCCGGCTAGCGGGGACCTCCACAGATACGCAGTATTTT.

CDR3 bases: TGTGCTAGTGGTTTTCCTCTTCTGGGGGGCACTGAAGCTTTCTTT. It specifies CASGFPLLGGTEAFF. V gene TRBV12-5 combines with J gene TRBJ1-1, with D perhaps TRBD1 (5 bases). Trimming left V 3 bases short and J 4 bases short, with 15 bases between. There are 15 residues in the CDR3. Germline assignment: CDR1 LGHNT and CDR2 FRNRAP. Full variable domain (rest looked up from reference TRBV12-5 and TRBJ1-1): DARVTQTPRHKVTEMGQEVTMRCQPILGHNTVFWYRQTMMQGLELLAYFRNRAPLDDSGMPKDRFSAEMPDATLATLKIQPSEPRDSAVYFCASGFPLLGGTEAFFGQGTRLTVV.

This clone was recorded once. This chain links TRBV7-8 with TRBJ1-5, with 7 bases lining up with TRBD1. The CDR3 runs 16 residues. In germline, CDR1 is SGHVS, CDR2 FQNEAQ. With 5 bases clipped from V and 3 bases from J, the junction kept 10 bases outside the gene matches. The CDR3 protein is CASSLEWDSYNQPQHF. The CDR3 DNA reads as TGTGCCAGCAGCCTCGAATGGGACAGCTACAATCAGCCCCAGCATTTT.

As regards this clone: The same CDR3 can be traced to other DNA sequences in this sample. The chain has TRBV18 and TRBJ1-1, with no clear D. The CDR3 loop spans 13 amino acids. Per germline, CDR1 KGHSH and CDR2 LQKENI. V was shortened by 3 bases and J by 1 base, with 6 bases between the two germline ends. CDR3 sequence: CASSPTRNTEAFF. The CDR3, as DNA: TGTGCCAGCTCACCTACACGGAACACTGAAGCTTTCTTT.

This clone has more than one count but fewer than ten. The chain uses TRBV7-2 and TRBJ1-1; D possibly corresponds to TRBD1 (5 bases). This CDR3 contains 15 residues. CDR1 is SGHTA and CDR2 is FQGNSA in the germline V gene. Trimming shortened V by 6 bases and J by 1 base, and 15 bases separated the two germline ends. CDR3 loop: CASRAALGGNTEAFF. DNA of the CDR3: TGTGCCAGCAGGGCCGCATTGGGGGGGAACACTGAAGCTTTCTTT.

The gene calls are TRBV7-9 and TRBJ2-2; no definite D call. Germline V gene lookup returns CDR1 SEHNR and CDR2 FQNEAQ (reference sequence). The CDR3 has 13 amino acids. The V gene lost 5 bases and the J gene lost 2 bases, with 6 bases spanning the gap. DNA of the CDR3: TGTGCCAGCAGCCGAGATAACACCGGGGAGCTGTTTTTT. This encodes CASSRDNTGELFF.

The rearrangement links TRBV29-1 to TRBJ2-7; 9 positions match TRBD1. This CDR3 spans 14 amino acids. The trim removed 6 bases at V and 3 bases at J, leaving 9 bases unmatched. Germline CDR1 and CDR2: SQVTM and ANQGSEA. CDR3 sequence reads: CSVGTGGAFYEQYF. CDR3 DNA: TGCAGCGTGGGCACAGGGGGCGCGTTCTACGAGCAGTACTTC.

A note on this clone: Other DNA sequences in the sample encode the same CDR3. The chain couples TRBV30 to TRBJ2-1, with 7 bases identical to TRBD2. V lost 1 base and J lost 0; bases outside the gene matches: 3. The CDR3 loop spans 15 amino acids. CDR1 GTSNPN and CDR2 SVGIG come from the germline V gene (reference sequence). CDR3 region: CAWSGGGSSYNEQFF. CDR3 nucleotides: TGTGCCTGGAGTGGGGGAGGGAGCTCCTACAATGAGCAGTTCTTC.

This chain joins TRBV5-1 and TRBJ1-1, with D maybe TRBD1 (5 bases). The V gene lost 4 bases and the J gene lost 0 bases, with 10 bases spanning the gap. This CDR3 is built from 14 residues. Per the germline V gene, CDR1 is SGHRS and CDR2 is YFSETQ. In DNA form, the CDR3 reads TGCGCCAGCAGCCCGGACACCTTGAACACTGAAGCTTTCTTT. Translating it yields CASSPDTLNTEAFF. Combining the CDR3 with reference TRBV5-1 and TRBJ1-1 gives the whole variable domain KAGVTQTPRYLIKTRGQQVTLSCSPISGHRSVSWYQQTPGQGLQFLFEYFSETQRNKGNFPGRFSGRQFSNSRSEMNVSTLELGDSALYLCASSPDTLNTEAFFGQGTRLTVV.

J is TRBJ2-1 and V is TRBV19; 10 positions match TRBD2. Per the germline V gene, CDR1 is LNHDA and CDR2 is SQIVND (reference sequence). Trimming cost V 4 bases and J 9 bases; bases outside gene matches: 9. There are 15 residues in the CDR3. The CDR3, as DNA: TGTGCCAGTAGTACCTTAGCGGGAGGCTTAGGTGAGCAGTTCTTC. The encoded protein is CASSTLAGGLGEQFF.

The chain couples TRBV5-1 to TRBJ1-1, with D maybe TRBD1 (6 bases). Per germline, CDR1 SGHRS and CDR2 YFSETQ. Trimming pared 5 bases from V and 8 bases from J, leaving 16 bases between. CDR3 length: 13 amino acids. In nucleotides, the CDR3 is TGCGCCAGCAGTTACAACCCAGGGACAGAAGCTTTCTTT. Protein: CASSYNPGTEAFF. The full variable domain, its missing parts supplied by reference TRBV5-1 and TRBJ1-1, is KAGVTQTPRYLIKTRGQQVTLSCSPISGHRSVSWYQQTPGQGLQFLFEYFSETQRNKGNFPGRFSGRQFSNSRSEMNVSTLELGDSALYLCASSYNPGTEAFFGQGTRLTVV.

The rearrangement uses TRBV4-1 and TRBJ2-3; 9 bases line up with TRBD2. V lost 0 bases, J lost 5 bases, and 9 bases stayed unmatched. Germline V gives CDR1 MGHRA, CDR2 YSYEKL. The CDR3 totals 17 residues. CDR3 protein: CASSQDREREEVDTQYF. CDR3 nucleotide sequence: TGCGCCAGCAGCCAAGATCGGGAGCGGGAGGAGGTAGATACGCAGTATTTT.

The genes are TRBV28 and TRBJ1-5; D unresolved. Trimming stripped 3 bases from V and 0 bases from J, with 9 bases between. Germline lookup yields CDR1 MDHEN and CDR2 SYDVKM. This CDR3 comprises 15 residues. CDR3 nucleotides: TGTGCCAGCAGTTTCGACACGTCTAGCAATCAGCCCCAGCATTTT. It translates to CASSFDTSSNQPQHF. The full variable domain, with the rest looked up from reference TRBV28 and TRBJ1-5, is DVKVTQSSRYLVKRTGEKVFLECVQDMDHENMFWYRQDPGLGLRLIYFSYDVKMKEKGDIPEGYSVSREKKERFSLILESASTNQTSMYLCASSFDTSSNQPQHFGDGTRLSIL.

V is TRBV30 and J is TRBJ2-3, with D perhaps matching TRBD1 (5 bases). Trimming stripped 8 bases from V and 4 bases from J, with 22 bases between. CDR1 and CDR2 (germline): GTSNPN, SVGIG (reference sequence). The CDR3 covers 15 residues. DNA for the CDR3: TGTGCCCTACAACAACAGGAGTACTTCTCAGATACGCAGTATTTT. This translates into CALQQQEYFSDTQYF.

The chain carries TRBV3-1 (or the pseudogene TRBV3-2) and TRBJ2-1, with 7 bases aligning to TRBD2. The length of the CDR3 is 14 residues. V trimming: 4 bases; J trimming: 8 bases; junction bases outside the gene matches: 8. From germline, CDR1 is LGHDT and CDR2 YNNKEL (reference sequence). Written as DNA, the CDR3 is TGTGCCAGCAGCCCCCAGACTAGCAGGCATGAGCAGTTCTTC. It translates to CASSPQTSRHEQFF.

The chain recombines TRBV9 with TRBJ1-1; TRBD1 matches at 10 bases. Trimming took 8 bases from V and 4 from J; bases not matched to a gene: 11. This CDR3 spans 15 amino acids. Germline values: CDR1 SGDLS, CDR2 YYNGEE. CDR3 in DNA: TGTGCCAGTGCCAGGGGGACAGGGGTGACCACTGAAGCTTTCTTT. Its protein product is CASARGTGVTTEAFF.

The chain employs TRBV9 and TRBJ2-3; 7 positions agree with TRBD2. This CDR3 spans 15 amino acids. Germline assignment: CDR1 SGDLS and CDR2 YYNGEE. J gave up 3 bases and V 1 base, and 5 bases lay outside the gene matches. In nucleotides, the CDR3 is TGTGCCAGCAGCGTAATGGCGGGAGAGACAGATACGCAGTATTTT. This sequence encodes CASSVMAGETDTQYF.

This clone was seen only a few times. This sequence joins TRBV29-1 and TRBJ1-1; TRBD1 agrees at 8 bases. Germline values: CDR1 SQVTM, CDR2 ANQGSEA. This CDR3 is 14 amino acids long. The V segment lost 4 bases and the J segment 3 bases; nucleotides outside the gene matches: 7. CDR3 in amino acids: CSVVHTGGDTEAFF. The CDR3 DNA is TGCAGCGTTGTACATACAGGGGGGGACACTGAAGCTTTCTTT.

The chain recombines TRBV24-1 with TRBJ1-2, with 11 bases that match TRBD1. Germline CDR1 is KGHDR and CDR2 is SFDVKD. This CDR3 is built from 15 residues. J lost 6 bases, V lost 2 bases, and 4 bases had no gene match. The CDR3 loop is CATSDSDRGQDGYTF. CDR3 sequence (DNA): TGTGCCACCAGTGATTCGGACAGGGGGCAGGATGGCTACACCTTC.

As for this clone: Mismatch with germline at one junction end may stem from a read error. CDR3: CASSGDSRYSEQFF. CDR3 nucleotides: TGTGCCAGCAGTGGGGACAGCCGCTACAGTGAGCAGTTCTTC. The J gene is TRBJ2-1, the V gene TRBV25-1; 7 nucleotides align to TRBD1. Germline CDR1 and CDR2: MGHDK and SYGVNS. The length of the CDR3 is 14 residues.

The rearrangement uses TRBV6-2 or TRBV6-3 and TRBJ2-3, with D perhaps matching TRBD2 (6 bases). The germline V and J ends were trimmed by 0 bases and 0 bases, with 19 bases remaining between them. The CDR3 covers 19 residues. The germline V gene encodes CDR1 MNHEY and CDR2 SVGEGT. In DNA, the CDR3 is TGTGCCAGCAGTTACTCGATTCCCCCTATCGGGAGTAGCACAGATACGCAGTATTTT. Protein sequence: CASSYSIPPIGSSTDTQYF.

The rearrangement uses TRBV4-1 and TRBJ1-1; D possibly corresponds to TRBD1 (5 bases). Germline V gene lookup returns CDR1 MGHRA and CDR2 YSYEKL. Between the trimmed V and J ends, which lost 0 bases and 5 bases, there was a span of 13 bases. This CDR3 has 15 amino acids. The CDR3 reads CASSQEGRGWTEAFF. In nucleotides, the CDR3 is TGCGCCAGCAGCCAAGAAGGGAGGGGCTGGACTGAAGCTTTCTTT.

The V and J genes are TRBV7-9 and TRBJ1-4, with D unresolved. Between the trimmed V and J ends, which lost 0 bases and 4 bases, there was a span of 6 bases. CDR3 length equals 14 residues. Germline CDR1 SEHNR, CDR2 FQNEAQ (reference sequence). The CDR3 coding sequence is TGTGCCAGCAGCTTAGCAACAGTTAATGAAAAACTGTTTTTT. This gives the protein CASSLATVNEKLFF.